This T cell receptor (beta chain) was recorded in a study of T-cell memory formation after mild COVID-19. General study findings and limits: A second wave expanding day 15 to 37 was CD4+-biased; contracting clones were balanced. Second-wave clones reaching peak frequency on day 37 lacked confirmed SARS-CoV-2 specificity.

V was cut by 6 bases and J by 10 bases, with 19 bases left in between. This CDR3 is 15 amino acids long. Looked up from germline, CDR1 is LNHDA and CDR2 is SQIVND (reference sequence). Comment on this clonotype: No antigen is known for it.

Each CDR3 protein is one row after TCRdb ran MiXCR on the 5' RACE reads. The table includes roughly 35,000 distinct CDR3 sequences, about 7.7% detected once. The TCR originated in a man between 18 and 35 years old who had mild COVID-19 (a few samples of this study predate the infection). Cell type and time point are not known. This sequence joins TRBV19 and TRBJ1-6; a weak D match, TRBD1 (5 bases). Material: PBMCs or a T cell subset sorted from them (not recorded which). DNA of the CDR3: TGTGCCAGTAGCCCGGGGCGTCTAGCGGGGTCACCCCTCCACTTT. Translation gives CASSPGRLAGSPLHF.